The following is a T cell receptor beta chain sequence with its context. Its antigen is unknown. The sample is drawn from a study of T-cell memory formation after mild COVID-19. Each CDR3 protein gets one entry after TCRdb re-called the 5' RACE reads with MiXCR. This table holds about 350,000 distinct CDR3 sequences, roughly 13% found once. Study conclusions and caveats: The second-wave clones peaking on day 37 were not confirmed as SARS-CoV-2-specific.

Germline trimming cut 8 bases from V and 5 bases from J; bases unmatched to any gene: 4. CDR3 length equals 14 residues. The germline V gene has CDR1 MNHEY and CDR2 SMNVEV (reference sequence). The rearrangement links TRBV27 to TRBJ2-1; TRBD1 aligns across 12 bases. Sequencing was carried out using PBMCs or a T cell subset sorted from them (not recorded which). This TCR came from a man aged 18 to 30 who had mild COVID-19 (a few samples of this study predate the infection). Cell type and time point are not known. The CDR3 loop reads CASHRDRGHNEQFF. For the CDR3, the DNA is TGTGCCAGCCACCGGGACAGGGGGCACAATGAGCAGTTCTTC.